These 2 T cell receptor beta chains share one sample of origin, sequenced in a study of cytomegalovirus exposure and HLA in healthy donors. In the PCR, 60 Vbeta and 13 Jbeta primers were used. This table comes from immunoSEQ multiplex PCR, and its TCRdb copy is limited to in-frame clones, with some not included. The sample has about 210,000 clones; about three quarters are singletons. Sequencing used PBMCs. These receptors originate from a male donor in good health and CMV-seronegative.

Written as DNA, the CDR3 is TGTGCCAGCAGTCAATCTACAGGGTCGGCTGAAGCTTTCTTT. Translation: CASSQSTGSAEAFF. The chain links TRBV27 to TRBJ1-1; TRBD1 is a possible D gene (6 bases). Trimming removed 5 bases at V and 6 bases at J, with 16 bases between. This CDR3 spans 14 amino acids. Germline CDR1 MNHEY, CDR2 SMNVEV (reference sequence).

The CDR3 protein is CASSPPGDPGGYEQYF. The CDR3 region has the DNA TGTGCCAGCAGCCCTCCAGGGGACCCGGGTGGCTACGAGCAGTACTTC. The chain has TRBV4-2 and TRBJ2-7; D is possibly TRBD1 (6 bases). V dropped 4 bases and J dropped 3 bases, with 19 bases sitting between them. CDR3 length equals 16 residues. Germline CDR1 and CDR2: LGHNA and YNFKEQ.